This T cell receptor beta chain comes out of a study of cytomegalovirus exposure and HLA in healthy donors (dated by TCRdb to about 2017). At the level of the whole study: An earlier analysis of some 600 of the donors reported 276 Gb of sequence data and some 110 million unique TCR beta sequences obtained from some 170 million T cells. Across approximately 420 genotyped donors of the cohort, an average of approximately 220,000 unique TCR beta nucleotide sequences per donor were sequenced, and roughly 20% of those sequences were non-productive. Using immunosequencing, the study profiled T cell repertoires from about 620 subjects and related those repertoires to cytomegalovirus serostatus. The genetic ancestry cluster associated with self-reported Caucasian donors included around four fifths of the roughly 400 genotyped donors. All discovery cohort repertoires had been generated on a single sequencing platform. About 300 gigabases of sequencing data and approximately 91 million unique TCR sequences made up an early release that covered nearly 650 HLA-typed donors. In addition to the first cohort of roughly 700 subjects, a separate validation cohort of approximately 120 different subjects was used. Genome-wide SNP genotypes for about 65% of the 666 donors were used in a later genetic analysis, which treated that subset as a discovery cohort. HLA typing included class I and class II loci at four-digit resolution. The study combined high-throughput TCR immunosequencing, statistical association of individual TCRs with disease status, and machine learning to predict cytomegalovirus infection status. The aim of the study was to test whether cataloging public T cell receptors could identify signatures of past pathogen exposure. Alongside the repertoire data, information on donor age, sex, ethnicity and CMV serostatus was compiled. In an earlier analysis of 550 to 700 of the donors, high-throughput TCR beta sequencing was used to judge whether each TCR beta V gene segment behaved as functional or pseudogenic. Because of strong linkage in the cohort, five DR-DQ haplotypes were treated as single units for association and clustering. The number of typed donors differed by locus: about 629-630 for A, B, C, DRB1 and DQB1; some 500 for DQA1; around 610 for DPA1; and roughly 450 for DPB1. The later analysis used no new phenotypic data to find candidate immune exposures, relying instead on TCR beta sequences and their occurrence across donors. A later analysis re-examined previously published TCR beta repertoires from about 700 donors and added high-resolution HLA genotyping to investigate patterns of TCR occurrence. Results the study describes overall, beyond this receptor: A further reported finding was that TCR beta sequences accurately predicted the HLA-A and HLA-B alleles for most subjects in the first cohort. According to a later analysis, parvovirus B19, influenza, CMV and Epstein-Barr virus appeared linked to several top co-occurrence clusters. The study gave a list of about 160 TCR beta chains associated with cytomegalovirus. According to a later analysis, most CMV-associated TCR beta chains appeared to be HLA-restricted, and the HLA associations seemed to be driven largely by CMV exposure. Only TCR beta chains were sequenced in this cohort, and the absence of alpha or paired-chain data limited detectable features. Some IMGT-functional V segments, including TRBV6-2 and TRBV6-3, could not be told apart with the 87-base-pair reads, so those segments were excluded. According to a later genetic analysis, donors in an Asian-associated ancestry cluster had fewer N-insertions in productive TCRs than the approximately 690-donor mean. The only immune exposure information available for the cohort was CMV serostatus. Compared with equally common non-associated chains, HLA-associated TCR beta chains in a later analysis were more clonally expanded and had lower generation probabilities. Presence/absence analyses assumed roughly uniform sequencing depth across donors, an assumption that may not hold. Because counts were too low, roughly 16 rarely observed V segments, including chromosome 9 orphons, were excluded from the earlier analysis of several hundred of the donors. HLA typing was unavailable for some donors at each locus, so association tests used only the typed subset. When HLA alleles, especially DR and DQ, strongly co-occurred, attributing TCR associations to individual alleles was difficult. Most TCR sequences were seen in very few donors, while some public TCRs were found in many individuals. The classifier was reported to diagnose cytomegalovirus status with high specificity and sensitivity in both the original and validation cohorts. An association between a missense DCLRE1C variant and V-gene and J-gene trimming of TCR beta chains was found in a later genetic analysis and replicated in an independent cohort. In a later analysis, TCR association rates were found to vary across HLA loci, with the most associated TCRs seen for DRB1 alleles and the fewest for HLA-C alleles. At a false discovery rate of 0.05, a later analysis linked under 20,000 TCR beta sequences to specific HLA alleles. A cluster of highly shared sequence variants was judged likely to be a technical artifact of the sequencing pipeline. Correlated functional status among segregating V segments might be attributable to linkage disequilibrium, but an unknown experimental factor could not be ruled out. According to the authors, the approach could potentially be generalized to other disease states and immunological phenotypes. A few of the identified cytomegalovirus-associated TCR beta chains were confirmed in vitro to be specific for cytomegalovirus antigens. Broadly in line with IMGT annotations, most TCR beta V segments showed up in productive rearrangements about 87% or about 30% of the time in an earlier analysis of under 700 of the donors.

The library was generated by the immunoSEQ multiplex PCR assay. The multiplex PCR relied on a mix of 60 forward primers for TCR Vbeta segments and 13 reverse primers for TCR Jbeta segments. A multiplex PCR assay on genomic DNA amplified the CDR3 region of rearranged TCR beta genes. The Illumina HiSeq System was used to sequence the amplified TCR beta libraries as 87-base-pair reads. The original pipeline was this. A later analysis tallied around 87 million unique TCR beta chains across the 666 repertoires, and around 12 million of those chains were shared by two or more donors. Raw reads were error-corrected and collapsed into unique sequences by a nearest-neighbor algorithm in which closely related sequences were merged to remove PCR and sequencing errors. To assign V, D and J gene segments, CDR3 sequences were aligned to IMGT reference sequences. Each retained sequence needed at least a six-nucleotide match to both a V gene segment and a J gene segment. A rearrangement counted as productive if the CDR3 had no stop codons and remained in frame with V and J, and every other rearrangement counted as non-productive. Following IMGT convention, CDR3 was defined as the stretch from the second conserved V-encoded cysteine up to the conserved J-encoded phenylalanine. Sequences without an unambiguous match to a single V gene segment were excluded from the earlier analysis of 450 to 750 of the donors. An earlier analysis of several hundred of the donors called V segments functional above 56.7% productive rearrangements and segregating when the between-donor standard deviation exceeded 5%. A statistical classification framework was built for diagnosing cytomegalovirus status from the catalog of TCR beta chain sequences. In a later analysis, V and J genes were assigned by comparing TCR nucleotide sequences against IMGT/GENE-DB human TR gene sequences. A later analysis assigned CDR3 sequences and most-parsimonious VDJ recombination scenarios with the TCRdist pipeline. In a later analysis, each TCR beta chain was defined by its CDR3 amino acid sequence together with its V-gene family, and reads lacking a unique V-gene family were excluded. A later analysis removed nearly 600 highly shared, low-generation-probability nucleotide sequences to deal with suspected cross-contamination and a sequencing artifact. A later analysis calculated a clonal expansion index for each public chain from normalized within-repertoire ranks of inferred template counts. In a later analysis, generation probabilities were computed with a VDJ recombination model fitted to out-of-frame rearrangements, and the resulting probabilities were checked against IGoR. In a later analysis, TCR-TCR, TCR-HLA and TCR-CMV co-occurrence was scored with hypergeometric tests, and a repertoire-size bias correction was applied to TCR pairs. In a later analysis, false discovery rates were estimated by permuting HLA or CMV assignments 20 times. A later analysis grouped co-occurring TCRs with DBSCAN, adding TCRdist sequence similarity when clustering within HLA-allele-positive subsets. Co-occurrence clustering excluded repertoires with fewer than 30,000 or more than 120,000 public chains, plus five with anomalous nucleotide sharing. TCRdb provides this immuneACCESS table in a form limited to in-frame rearrangements. Some clones are lacking; in checked studies, under half of them reflect an unresolved V gene, and why the rest are absent is not known. D and trimming were read from the DNA, whereas the V and J calls and clone size are those reported in that table. This sample holds 100,000 to 150,000 clones; 82% were observed only once. In total, the top ten clones hold approximately 1% of the sample.

As to this clone: The specificity of this receptor is unknown. Base quality data are lacking; no much larger clone is found one base away.

The cohort consisted of approximately 690 healthy bone marrow donors. All cohort members were sampled while nominally healthy, although unrecorded immune exposures were likely present. The donor was CMV seronegative and belonged to the group of approximately 320 seronegative cohort members. A peripheral blood sample was provided by each donor, and peripheral blood mononuclear cells were used for TCR beta sequencing. The Qiagen DNeasy Blood Extraction Kit was used to extract genomic DNA from the blood cell samples. Trimming accounts for 0 bases at V and 5 bases at J, while the number of junction bases matched to no gene is 7. From a lookup of the germline V gene (reference sequence), CDR1 and CDR2 are SGHKS and YYEKEE. Spanning cysteine to phenylalanine, the CDR3 consists of 15 amino acids. Only CDR3 DNA is held: 45 bases, read in frame from base 1.

The TCR originated in a boy under 18 in good health and CMV-seronegative. Sequencing input: PBMCs. This sequence uses TRBV5-5 and TRBJ1-2, with TRBD1 matching 7 junction bases. CDR3 sequence: CASSLAGGQQYGYTF. The DNA sequence is as follows: TGTGCCAGCAGCTTGGCAGGGGGACAGCAATATGGCTACACCTTC. The entire variable domain, with the stretches around the CDR3 drawn from the reference TRBV5-5 and TRBJ1-2 proteins, is DAGVTQSPTHLIKTRGQQVTLRCSPISGHKSVSWYQQVLGQGPQFIFQYYEKEERGRGNFPDRFSARQFPNYSSELNVNALLLGDSALYLCASSLAGGQQYGYTFGSGTRLTVV.